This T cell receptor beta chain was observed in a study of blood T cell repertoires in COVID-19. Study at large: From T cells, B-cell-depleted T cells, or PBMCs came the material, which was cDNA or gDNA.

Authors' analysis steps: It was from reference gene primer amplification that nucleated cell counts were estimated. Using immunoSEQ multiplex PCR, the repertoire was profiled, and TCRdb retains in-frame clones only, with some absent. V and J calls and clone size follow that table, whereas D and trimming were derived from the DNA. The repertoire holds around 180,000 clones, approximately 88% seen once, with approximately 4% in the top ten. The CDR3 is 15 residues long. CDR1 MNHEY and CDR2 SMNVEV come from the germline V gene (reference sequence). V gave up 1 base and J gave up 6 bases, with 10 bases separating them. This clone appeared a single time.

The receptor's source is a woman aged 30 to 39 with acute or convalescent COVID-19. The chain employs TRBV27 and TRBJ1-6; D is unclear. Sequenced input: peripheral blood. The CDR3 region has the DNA TGTGCCAGCAGTTTATGGGCGCAGCCTAATTCACCCCTCCACTTT. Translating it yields CASSLWAQPNSPLHF.